These 2 T cell receptor beta chains were sequenced from one sample in a study of T cells in Graves' hyperthyroidism and ophthalmopathy. RNA transcripts were the template for amplifying TCR beta CDR3 regions. The HTBI primer set drove a first-round RT-PCR of the TCR CDR3. From the multiplex PCR reads, TCRdb called clonotypes with MiXCR, one entry per CDR3 protein. The sample consists of 400,000 to 600,000 distinct CDR3 sequences, 20% to 25% of them appearing once. Sequenced input: blood. The origin of the receptors is a man between 18 and 29 years old with Graves' hyperthyroidism.

There are many counts of this clonotype. The CDR3 DNA reads TGCAGTGCTAGGGAGTTAGAGGGGTCGACATACGAGCAGTACTTC. Its protein is CSARELEGSTYEQYF. The J gene is TRBJ2-7, the V gene TRBV20-1; tentatively, D is TRBD1 or TRBD2 (5 bases each). The length of the CDR3 is 15 residues. The V and J ends lost 3 bases and 4 bases respectively, with 19 bases between them. Germline V gene lookup returns CDR1 DFQATT and CDR2 SNEGSKA (reference sequence).

The chain is built from TRBV18 and TRBJ2-7; D possibly corresponds to TRBD1 (5 bases). V was clipped by 8 bases and J by 10 bases, with 24 bases between them. Germline V gene lookup returns CDR1 KGHSH and CDR2 LQKENI. The CDR3 sequence is 14 residues long. CDR3 DNA: TGTGCCAGCAGTTTCACAGGATCGTTGGCCGACCAGTACTTC. Translated, it gives CASSFTGSLADQYF.